A selection of T cell receptor beta chains follows, all from one sample in a study of cytomegalovirus exposure and HLA in healthy donors. Generated by immunoSEQ multiplex PCR, the TCRdb table keeps only in-frame clones and is missing some. This sample yields about 97,000 clones, of which around 68% are seen a single time; less than 5% belongs to the top ten. The sample taken for sequencing was PBMCs. The receptors here all came from a human donor in good health. Each CDR3 is given with its conserved first and last residue. Each record gives: J gene, V gene, clone size, D gene, CDR3 DNA, CDR3 protein. The D gene is left open where the match is weak. The listing skips clone size in some rows; elsewhere it reads once, few, many or a size class.

TRBJ1-4,TRBV6-1,-,TRBD1,TGTGCCAGCAGTGAAGGGTGGGGGACAGGGGATGAAAAACTGTTTTTT,CASSEGWGTGDEKLFF
TRBJ2-5,TRBV7-8,-,-,TGTGCCAGCAGCTTAAAGTGGGGGCGTCTCAAAGAGACCCAGTACTTC,CASSLKWGRLKETQYF
TRBJ1-2,TRBV10-3,-,TRBD1,TGTGCCATCTCGGGACAGGGGTTTTATGGCTACACCTTC,CAISGQGFYGYTF
TRBJ2-7,TRBV27,-,TRBD1,TGTGCCAGCAGTTTATCGGTAACAGGGGGCTACGAGCAGTACTTC,CASSLSVTGGYEQYF
TRBJ1-2,TRBV6-1,few,TRBD1,TGTGCCAGCAGTCCAACCGGACAGGGTGGCTACACCTTC,CASSPTGQGGYTF
TRBJ1-1,TRBV27,-,-,TGTGCCAGCAGGGCAGGGATGTTGGGTGTTGAAGCTTTCTTT,CASRAGMLGVEAFF
TRBJ2-5,TRBV2,-,-,TGTGCCAGCAGTGTCAGTCTCCAAGAGACCCAGTACTTC,CASSVSLQETQYF
TRBJ2-7,TRBV28,-,TRBD2,TGTGCCAGCAGTTCACTAGCGGGTCGGCGTCAATACGAGCAGTACTTC,CASSSLAGRRQYEQYF
TRBJ1-5,TRBV28,-,-,TGTGCCAGCAGTGTAGACAGGCATCAGCCCCAGCATTTT,CASSVDRHQPQHF
TRBJ2-5,TRBV27,-,-,TGTGCCAGCAGTCCGATAGCCTCCCCTAGTCGGGAGACCCAGTACTTC,CASSPIASPSRETQYF
TRBJ1-2,TRBV5-5,-,-,TGTGCCAGCAGCCTAAACACCGGGGTTAGCTATGATAGAGGCTACACCTTC,CASSLNTGVSYDRGYTF
TRBJ2-2,TRBV9,-,-,TGTGCCAGCAGCGTGGGGGGACGGAACACCGGGGAGCTGTTTTTT,CASSVGGRNTGELFF
TRBJ1-2,TRBV7-6,-,TRBD1,TGTGCCAGCAGCTTGGACAGGGGGGATGGCTACACCTTC,CASSLDRGDGYTF
TRBJ2-1,TRBV11-3,-,TRBD1,TGTGCCAGCAGCCCATGGACAGGGAGCAATGAGCAGTTCTTC,CASSPWTGSNEQFF
TRBJ2-7,TRBV6-1,few,TRBD1,TGTGCCAGCAGTGAAAGGACAGGGGATTTCTACGAGCAGTACTTC,CASSERTGDFYEQYF
TRBJ2-1,TRBV19,few,TRBD2,TGTGCCAGTAGTAGAGGGACTAGAGTCAATGAGCAGTTCTTC,CASSRGTRVNEQFF
TRBJ1-3,TRBV6-1,-,-,TGTGCCAGCAGTAAGCGTCAGTTCAAAGGAAACACCATATATTTT,CASSKRQFKGNTIYF
TRBJ2-3,TRBV11-2,once,TRBD2,TGTGCCAGCCGCAAGGCCGGGGGGGATACGCAGTATTTT,CASRKAGGDTQYF
TRBJ2-5,TRBV7-9,-,-,TGTTCCTCAGGACTGACCCAAGAGACCCAGTACTTC,CSSGLTQETQYF
TRBJ2-4,TRBV5-8,-,TRBD1,TGTGCCAGCAGCCCCCCAGGGGGATTAGCCAAAAACATTCAGTACTTC,CASSPPGGLAKNIQYF
TRBJ2-7,TRBV28,-,-,TGTGCCAGCCAACTCAGTGGAGGCTACGAGCAGTACTTC,CASQLSGGYEQYF
TRBJ1-6,TRBV25-1,-,-,TGTGCCAGCAGTTTAGGGGTAAATTCACCCCTCCACTTT,CASSLGVNSPLHF
TRBJ1-3,TRBV9,-,-,TGTGCCAGCAGCGTCGATGCCGGGACAACTGGAAACACCATATATTTT,CASSVDAGTTGNTIYF
TRBJ1-6,TRBV7-9,-,TRBD1,TGTGCCAGCAGCTTTCGACAGGGCGGTTCACCCCTCCACTTT,CASSFRQGGSPLHF
TRBJ2-5,TRBV19,-,-,TGTGCCAGTAGTCCAGGGATGGGCGAGACCCAGTACTTC,CASSPGMGETQYF
TRBJ1-5,TRBV29-1,-,TRBD1,TGCAGCGCCCGACGGACAGGTCCGCCGGGTCAGCCCCAGCATTTT,CSARRTGPPGQPQHF
TRBJ2-6,TRBV2,-,-,TGTGCCAGCAGTGAACGGGGGACTGGGGCCAACGTCCTGACTTTC,CASSERGTGANVLTF
TRBJ2-1,TRBV7-9,-,-,TGTGCCAGCAGCTTCCCAACACGGGATGAGCAGTTCTTC,CASSFPTRDEQFF
TRBJ1-4,TRBV6-5,few,-,TGTGCCAGCAGCCGCGGTGGAAACGTGTTTTTT,CASSRGGNVFF
TRBJ2-3,TRBV6-1,-,-,TGTGCCAGCAGTCCCTACACAGATACGCAGTATTTT,CASSPYTDTQYF
TRBJ2-1,TRBV11-3,-,TRBD1,TGTGCCAGCAGCCAAGAGCGGACAGGGAAACATGAGCAGTTCTTC,CASSQERTGKHEQFF
TRBJ2-3,TRBV6-5,-,-,TGTGCCAGCAGTTACTCGGAGGGAGATACGCAGTATTTT,CASSYSEGDTQYF
TRBJ2-3,TRBV2,-,-,TGTGCCAGCAGCAGGACTGCCACAACAGATACGCAGTATTTT,CASSRTATTDTQYF
TRBJ2-2,TRBV2,-,-,TGTGCCAGCAACAGGGCCCCGAACACCGGGGAGCTGTTTTTT,CASNRAPNTGELFF
TRBJ2-5,TRBV1,-,-,TGCACCAGCAGCCAAGAGAGTGGGGCTAGCGGGCCCCCAGAGAGAGAGACCCAGTACTTC,CTSSQESGASGPPERETQYF
TRBJ2-7,TRBV19,few,TRBD1,TGTGCCAGTAGGGAAAGACAGGGAAGGAACGAGCAGTACTTC,CASRERQGRNEQYF
TRBJ2-1,TRBV19,-,TRBD2,TGTGCCAGTAGCGGACTAGCGGGGGCTTGGAATGAGCAGTTCTTC,CASSGLAGAWNEQFF
TRBJ1-5,TRBV28,-,-,TGTGCCAGCAGTATACAGGGCTATCAGCCCCAGCATTTT,CASSIQGYQPQHF
TRBJ2-7,TRBV10-3,-,TRBD2,TGTGCCATCAGCCATGAGCTCGGGACTAGCGGGACTAGGACCTACGAGCAGTACTTC,CAISHELGTSGTRTYEQYF
TRBJ2-1,TRBV5-1,few,-,TGCGCCAGCAGCTTGTCTCTACAGTCCTACAATGAGCAGTTCTTC,CASSLSLQSYNEQFF
TRBJ2-6,TRBV11-2,-,-,TGTGCCAGCAGATCCCCGGGGGGCGCGATCGGGTCTGGGGCCAACGTCCTGACTTTC,CASRSPGGAIGSGANVLTF